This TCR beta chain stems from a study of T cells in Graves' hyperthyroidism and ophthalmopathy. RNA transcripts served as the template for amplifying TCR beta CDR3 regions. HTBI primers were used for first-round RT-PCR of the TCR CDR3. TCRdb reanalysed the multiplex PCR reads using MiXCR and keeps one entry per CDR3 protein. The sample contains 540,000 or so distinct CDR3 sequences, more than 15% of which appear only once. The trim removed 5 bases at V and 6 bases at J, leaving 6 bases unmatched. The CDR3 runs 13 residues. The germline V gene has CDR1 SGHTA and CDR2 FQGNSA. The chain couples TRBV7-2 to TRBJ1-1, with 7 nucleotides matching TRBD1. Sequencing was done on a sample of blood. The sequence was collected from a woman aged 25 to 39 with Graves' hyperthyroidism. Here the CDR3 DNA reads TGTGCCAGCAGCCCGACAGGGTCGGCTGAAGCTTTCTTT. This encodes CASSPTGSAEAFF.